The rows below give T cell receptor beta chains drawn from one sample of a study of early T cells in non-severe SARS-CoV-2 infection. TCRdb reanalysed the 5' RACE reads using MiXCR and keeps one entry per CDR3 protein. The sample holds 45,000 to 65,000 distinct CDR3 sequences, roughly an eighth seen once. This sample comprised whole blood, obtained at baseline. All receptors derive from an adult who was a healthcare worker with PCR-confirmed SARS-CoV-2 infection or an uninfected control (not recorded which). The CDR3 runs from the conserved cysteine through the conserved F or W. Each record gives: CDR3 DNA, CDR3 protein, D gene, clone size, J gene, V gene. The D gene is left open where the match is weak. A clone size is listed for some rows: how often the clone was seen (once, few, many), or a class if it is expanded.

CDR3nt: TGTGCCAGCAGCTTTTCCCCGGACGTGAACACTGAAGCTTTCTTT; CDR3aa: CASSFSPDVNTEAFF; d_gene: NA; abundance: NA; j_gene: TRBJ1-1; v_gene: TRBV11-2
CDR3nt: TGCAGCGGATTGGGGAGCACAGATACGCAGTATTTT; CDR3aa: CSGLGSTDTQYF; d_gene: NA; abundance: few; j_gene: TRBJ2-3; v_gene: TRBV29-1
CDR3nt: TGTGCCAGCAGTTTGGGGGCCGGTAACGCAGATACGCAGTATTTT; CDR3aa: CASSLGAGNADTQYF; d_gene: NA; abundance: few; j_gene: TRBJ2-3; v_gene: TRBV27
CDR3nt: TGTGCCAGCAGCGTACAGGGGGCTCTGGGCACTGAAGCTTTCTTT; CDR3aa: CASSVQGALGTEAFF; d_gene: TRBD1; abundance: NA; j_gene: TRBJ1-1; v_gene: TRBV7-9
CDR3nt: TGTGCCAGCAGCCCCGGGACAGGGGAATTCAATGAGCAGTTCTTC; CDR3aa: CASSPGTGEFNEQFF; d_gene: TRBD1; abundance: many; j_gene: TRBJ2-1; v_gene: TRBV7-9
CDR3nt: TGCAGCCTTGGGACTTCGACTGAAGCTTTCTTT; CDR3aa: CSLGTSTEAFF; d_gene: NA; abundance: few; j_gene: TRBJ1-1; v_gene: TRBV29-1
CDR3nt: TGTGCCAGCAGCTTAGGACTAGCGGGAGGGAACGAGCAGTACTTC; CDR3aa: CASSLGLAGGNEQYF; d_gene: TRBD2; abundance: many; j_gene: TRBJ2-7; v_gene: TRBV7-2
CDR3nt: TGTGCCAGCAGTTACTCCCAGGGTGCGCAGCCCCAGCATTTT; CDR3aa: CASSYSQGAQPQHF; d_gene: NA; abundance: NA; j_gene: TRBJ1-5; v_gene: TRBV6-5
CDR3nt: TGTGCCAGCTCACGCACTAGCGGGAGTGGTAATGAGCAGTTCTTC; CDR3aa: CASSRTSGSGNEQFF; d_gene: TRBD2; abundance: NA; j_gene: TRBJ2-1; v_gene: TRBV18
CDR3nt: TGTGCCAGCAGTGCGAGGGACAGCGACATGGGGGGCTACACCTTC; CDR3aa: CASSARDSDMGGYTF; d_gene: TRBD1; abundance: few; j_gene: TRBJ1-2; v_gene: TRBV6-4
CDR3nt: TGTGCCAGCAGCGCACCCGGAGCAAGTACTTACGAGCAGTACTTC; CDR3aa: CASSAPGASTYEQYF; d_gene: NA; abundance: few; j_gene: TRBJ2-7; v_gene: TRBV7-9
CDR3nt: TGTGCCAGCAGCCCCCGTGGTAGAGGGTGGAACGAGCAGTACTTC; CDR3aa: CASSPRGRGWNEQYF; d_gene: NA; abundance: NA; j_gene: TRBJ2-7; v_gene: TRBV7-8
CDR3nt: TGTGCCAGCAGTTTAGGGCAATCCGGAGGCACAGATACGCAGTATTTT; CDR3aa: CASSLGQSGGTDTQYF; d_gene: NA; abundance: NA; j_gene: TRBJ2-3; v_gene: TRBV12-3/TRBV12-4
CDR3nt: TGTGCCAGCAGCTCAGCCAGGGGTCAGCCCCAGCATTTT; CDR3aa: CASSSARGQPQHF; d_gene: NA; abundance: many; j_gene: TRBJ1-5; v_gene: TRBV7-3
CDR3nt: TGCAGTGCTAGAGATTTAGCGTCTCCCTACAATGAGCAGTTCTTC; CDR3aa: CSARDLASPYNEQFF; d_gene: NA; abundance: many; j_gene: TRBJ2-1; v_gene: TRBV20-1
CDR3nt: TGTGCCAGCAGCATTCCTAGCGGGAGGACAGATACGCAGTATTTT; CDR3aa: CASSIPSGRTDTQYF; d_gene: TRBD2; abundance: few; j_gene: TRBJ2-3; v_gene: TRBV13
CDR3nt: TGTGCCAGCATCGATTGGGCCCGAGGACAGGATTCACCCCTCCACTTT; CDR3aa: CASIDWARGQDSPLHF; d_gene: TRBD1; abundance: NA; j_gene: TRBJ1-6; v_gene: TRBV27
CDR3nt: TGTGCCAGCAGTTTAGCGGGAGGTTCGGGAGATACGCAGTATTTT; CDR3aa: CASSLAGGSGDTQYF; d_gene: TRBD2; abundance: NA; j_gene: TRBJ2-3; v_gene: TRBV28
CDR3nt: TGTGCCAGCAGCGATTCGGGAGCTCCGTCCTACGAGCAGTACTTC; CDR3aa: CASSDSGAPSYEQYF; d_gene: NA; abundance: NA; j_gene: TRBJ2-7; v_gene: TRBV7-2
CDR3nt: TGTGCCAGCAGTTTTGGGATAGCGGGAGGGCCGGGTGAGCAGTTCTTC; CDR3aa: CASSFGIAGGPGEQFF; d_gene: TRBD2; abundance: many; j_gene: TRBJ2-1; v_gene: TRBV28
CDR3nt: TGTGCCAGCAGTTCAGGGAGCAATCAGCCCCAGCATTTT; CDR3aa: CASSSGSNQPQHF; d_gene: NA; abundance: medium-sized; j_gene: TRBJ1-5; v_gene: TRBV28
CDR3nt: TGTGCCAGCAGTCCCGGTTGGGGCGGGAGTGTTAAGACCCAGTACTTC; CDR3aa: CASSPGWGGSVKTQYF; d_gene: TRBD2; abundance: NA; j_gene: TRBJ2-5; v_gene: TRBV12-3/TRBV12-4
CDR3nt: TGTGCCAGCACCTCGACAGGGACAGTGTTCTTC; CDR3aa: CASTSTGTVFF; d_gene: TRBD1; abundance: many; j_gene: TRBJ2-1; v_gene: TRBV11-2
CDR3nt: TGCGCCAGCAGCTTGGACAGGGATGGCTACACCTTC; CDR3aa: CASSLDRDGYTF; d_gene: NA; abundance: NA; j_gene: TRBJ1-2; v_gene: TRBV5-1
CDR3nt: TGTGCCAGCTCACCACGACAGCTTACTGAAGCTTTCTTT; CDR3aa: CASSPRQLTEAFF; d_gene: NA; abundance: few; j_gene: TRBJ1-1; v_gene: TRBV18
CDR3nt: TGTGCCAGCAGCTTAAGCGGCTCCCAAGAGACCCAGTACTTC; CDR3aa: CASSLSGSQETQYF; d_gene: NA; abundance: NA; j_gene: TRBJ2-5; v_gene: TRBV13
CDR3nt: TGTGCTAGTGGAAGGGCCTTCACAGAGACCCAGTACTTC; CDR3aa: CASGRAFTETQYF; d_gene: NA; abundance: few; j_gene: TRBJ2-5; v_gene: TRBV12-5
CDR3nt: TGTGCCAGCAGCTTAGTCACAGGGGGGCTCTATGGCTACACCTTC; CDR3aa: CASSLVTGGLYGYTF; d_gene: TRBD1; abundance: many; j_gene: TRBJ1-2; v_gene: TRBV7-2
CDR3nt: TGTGCCAGCAGCTTAACAGCCGTAGGAGATACGCAGTATTTT; CDR3aa: CASSLTAVGDTQYF; d_gene: NA; abundance: many; j_gene: TRBJ2-3; v_gene: TRBV7-2
CDR3nt: TGTGCCAGCAGTTTATATTTGGCAGCTGGGGCCAACGTCCTGACTTTC; CDR3aa: CASSLYLAAGANVLTF; d_gene: NA; abundance: few; j_gene: TRBJ2-6; v_gene: TRBV27
CDR3nt: TGTGCCAGCCGGGGACAGGGAGCAAGAGAGGCCCAGTACTTC; CDR3aa: CASRGQGAREAQYF; d_gene: TRBD1; abundance: many; j_gene: TRBJ2-5; v_gene: TRBV19
CDR3nt: TGTGCCAGCAGTGGTTCCGGGACAGACCCTGTCGGCTATGGCTACACCTTC; CDR3aa: CASSGSGTDPVGYGYTF; d_gene: TRBD1; abundance: NA; j_gene: TRBJ1-2; v_gene: TRBV27
CDR3nt: TGTGCCAGCTCCGCGGGGCGGGGTTCACCCCTCCACTTT; CDR3aa: CASSAGRGSPLHF; d_gene: NA; abundance: NA; j_gene: TRBJ1-6; v_gene: TRBV7-3
CDR3nt: TGCAGTGCTCCATCTGGGGGGGAGCACACCTACAATGAGCAGTTCTTC; CDR3aa: CSAPSGGEHTYNEQFF; d_gene: TRBD2; abundance: many; j_gene: TRBJ2-1; v_gene: TRBV20-1
CDR3nt: TGCAGTGCTAGCGGTAGCGGGAGGGCCTACGAGCAGTACTTC; CDR3aa: CSASGSGRAYEQYF; d_gene: TRBD2; abundance: few; j_gene: TRBJ2-7; v_gene: TRBV20-1
CDR3nt: TGCAGTGCCCAGACGGGGTATAGCGGGAGCTACGAGCAGTACTTC; CDR3aa: CSAQTGYSGSYEQYF; d_gene: TRBD2; abundance: few; j_gene: TRBJ2-7; v_gene: TRBV20-1
CDR3nt: TGTGCCGGCAGCCAGGGAGGGGACTACAATGAGCAGTTCTTC; CDR3aa: CAGSQGGDYNEQFF; d_gene: TRBD2; abundance: once; j_gene: TRBJ2-1; v_gene: TRBV11-2
CDR3nt: TGTGCCAGCAGCCCCCGGGCGCCCTTCTACGAGCAGTACTTC; CDR3aa: CASSPRAPFYEQYF; d_gene: NA; abundance: NA; j_gene: TRBJ2-7; v_gene: TRBV11-2
CDR3nt: TGTGCCAGCAGCTCCGGGACTAGCGACTACAATGAGCAGTTCTTC; CDR3aa: CASSSGTSDYNEQFF; d_gene: TRBD2; abundance: NA; j_gene: TRBJ2-1; v_gene: TRBV7-6
CDR3nt: TGTGCCAGCACTTTATTGGACTTAGTAGGCTACACCTTC; CDR3aa: CASTLLDLVGYTF; d_gene: NA; abundance: NA; j_gene: TRBJ1-2; v_gene: TRBV7-2